The 2 T cell receptor beta chains below were found in one sample sequenced in a study of control samples from healthy donors and cancer patients. Here immunoSEQ multiplex PCR was the method, and the copy in TCRdb shows in-frame clones only, minus some. There are about 160,000 clones in the sample; about 90% occur only once, and roughly 0.7% lies in the top ten. The specimen sequenced was blood. The receptors were sampled from a woman in her 30s in good health.

This clone is a singleton in its sample. The chain recombines TRBV28 with TRBJ2-7; D gene ambiguous. Trimming removed 2 bases at V and 2 bases at J, with 4 bases between. The CDR3 runs to 12 residues. The germline V gene encodes CDR1 MDHEN and CDR2 SYDVKM. The CDR3 region is CASSLGTYEQYF. CDR3 nucleotides: TGTGCCAGCAGTTTAGGAACCTACGAGCAGTACTTC.

The chain has TRBV6-5 and TRBJ1-5, with TRBD1 as a possible D gene (6 bases). From germline, CDR1 is MNHEY and CDR2 SVGAGI. This CDR3 is 13 amino acids long. Trimming stripped 6 bases from V and 7 bases from J, with 13 bases between. CDR3 protein: CASRENRAQPQHF. CDR3 DNA sequence: TGTGCCAGCAGAGAGAACAGGGCACAGCCCCAGCATTTT.